These 17 T cell receptor beta chains share one sample of origin, sequenced in a study of cytomegalovirus exposure and HLA in healthy donors. Clones were read by immunoSEQ multiplex PCR, and TCRdb kept only the in-frame ones, dropping some. The sample has 250,000 to 400,000 clones, 88% seen once. The source material was PBMCs. The receptors stem from a man aged 30 to 45 in good health and CMV-seronegative.

The rearrangement links TRBV25-1 to TRBJ1-2, with 12 bases matching TRBD1. In germline, CDR1 is MGHDK, CDR2 SYGVNS. J lost 5 bases, V lost 5 bases, and 15 bases had no gene match. The CDR3 length is 18 residues. The CDR3 here is CASSPQGTGGARSYGYTF. The CDR3 region has the DNA TGTGCCAGCAGTCCCCAGGGGACAGGGGGCGCCCGGAGTTATGGCTACACCTTC.

Here the CDR3 DNA reads TGCGCCAGCAGCTTCCGGGAGGGGAAGGCCGGGGAGCTGTTTTTT. It specifies CASSFREGKAGELFF. This chain uses TRBV4-1 with TRBJ2-2; 8 bases fit TRBD2. The CDR3 is made up of 15 amino acids. Germline trimming cut 5 bases from V and 6 bases from J; bases unmatched to any gene: 8. Germline V gives CDR1 MGHRA, CDR2 YSYEKL.

The J gene is TRBJ1-2, the V gene TRBV4-1, with 7 bases fitting TRBD1. The CDR3 covers 14 residues. With V trimmed by 4 bases and J by 6 bases, 8 bases remained unmatched. CDR1 MGHRA and CDR2 YSYEKL come from the germline V gene. This CDR3 is CASSRQGSGDGYTF. CDR3 sequence (DNA): TGCGCCAGCAGCCGACAGGGATCAGGAGATGGCTACACCTTC.

V usage is TRBV28 and J usage is TRBJ2-7; 7 bases fit TRBD1. Germline CDR1 is MDHEN and CDR2 is SYDVKM. V lost 4 bases, J lost 0 bases, and 6 bases stayed unmatched. The CDR3 runs to 15 residues. Here the CDR3 DNA reads TGTGCCAGCAGTTCCAGGGGGATGCACTCCTACGAGCAGTACTTC. Its translation is CASSSRGMHSYEQYF.

The V gene is TRBV29-1, the J gene TRBJ1-1, with 7 nucleotides matching TRBD1. This CDR3 has 13 residues. Germline values: CDR1 SQVTM, CDR2 ANQGSEA. J gave up 3 bases and V 7 bases, and 8 bases lay outside the gene matches. Here the CDR3 reads CSASGGSDTEAFF. In DNA, the CDR3 is TGCAGCGCCTCAGGGGGAAGCGACACTGAAGCTTTCTTT. The whole variable domain, remainder taken from reference TRBV29-1 and TRBJ1-1, is SAVISQKPSRDICQRGTSLTIQCQVDSQVTMMFWYRQQPGQSLTLIATANQGSEATYESGFVIDKFPISRPNLTFSTLTVSNMSPEDSSIYLCSASGGSDTEAFFGQGTRLTVV.

A word on this clone: At one boundary the junction diverges from the germline segment, which might be a read error. The rearrangement joins TRBV4-1 to TRBJ1-1; D might be TRBD1 (5 bases). The CDR3 sequence is 13 residues long. CDR1 is MGHRA and CDR2 is YSYEKL in the germline V gene. The CDR3 spells CASSLHTTGASHF. The CDR3 DNA is TGCGCCAGCAGCTTACATACAACTGGGGCGTCCCACTTT.

The chain links TRBV27 to TRBJ2-1; the match to TRBD2 covers 8 bases. Germline loops: CDR1 MNHEY, CDR2 SMNVEV (reference sequence). This CDR3 contains 15 residues. The J segment lost 8 bases and the V segment lost 2 bases, leaving 8 bases of the junction unmatched. The CDR3 nucleotides are TGTGCCAGCAGTTTAATGCTAGCGGGTTACCATGAGCAGTTCTTC. This encodes CASSLMLAGYHEQFF.

The chain employs TRBV7-9 and TRBJ2-3, with D uncertain. The CDR3 consists of 15 residues. Germline V CDR1 and CDR2: SEHNR, FQNEAQ (reference sequence). V was cut by 5 bases and J by 7 bases, with 19 bases left in between. The CDR3: CASSPRNSAENTQYF. The CDR3 DNA sequence: TGTGCCAGCAGCCCCCGGAACTCTGCGGAGAATACGCAGTATTTT.

CDR3 in DNA: TGTGCCAGCAGGGCGACAGGCCCCACTGAAGCTTTCTTT. Translating it yields CASRATGPTEAFF. The rearrangement uses TRBV2 and TRBJ1-1; the D gene is possibly TRBD1 (6 bases). CDR3 length: 13 residues. Deletions cut 6 bases from V and 4 bases from J, with 12 bases between. Germline CDR1 is SNHLY and CDR2 is FYNNEI.

This chain joins TRBV5-1 and TRBJ2-1, with a possible D match to TRBD2 (5 bases). Germline V gene sequence: CDR1 SGHRS, CDR2 YFSETQ. Deletions cut 1 base from V and 0 bases from J, with 11 bases between. This CDR3 contains 16 residues. CDR3 nucleotide sequence: TGCGCCAGCAGCTTGTACGGGGAAAACTCCTACAATGAGCAGTTCTTC. This encodes CASSLYGENSYNEQFF.

The CDR3 protein is CASSLRTEIYEQYF. As DNA, the CDR3 is TGTGCCAGCAGCTTACGTACGGAGATCTACGAGCAGTACTTC. This chain links TRBV11-2 with TRBJ2-7; D uncertain. This CDR3 is 14 amino acids long. Germline assignment: CDR1 SGHAT and CDR2 FQNNGV. Trimming took 2 bases from V and 3 from J, leaving 11 bases between them.

This chain uses TRBV18 with TRBJ1-3; the D is unclear. Per germline, CDR1 KGHSH and CDR2 LQKENI. CDR3 length: 16 residues. V was cut by 0 bases and J by 3 bases, with 12 bases left in between. CDR3 protein: CASSPPAGFGGNTIYF. Here the CDR3 DNA reads TGTGCCAGCTCACCACCGGCAGGATTCGGTGGAAACACCATATATTTT. The full variable domain, its missing parts supplied by reference TRBV18 and TRBJ1-3, is NAGVMQNPRHLVRRRGQEARLRCSPMKGHSHVYWYRQLPEEGLKFMVYLQKENIIDESGMPKERFSAEFPKEGPSILRIQQVVRGDSAAYFCASSPPAGFGGNTIYFGEGSWLTVV.

This chain links TRBV18 with TRBJ2-2; D remains unclear. This CDR3 region has 14 residues. CDR1 and CDR2 (germline): KGHSH, LQKENI. V gave up 6 bases and J gave up 1 base, with 9 bases separating them. This CDR3 is CASSPVVNTGELFF. CDR3 DNA: TGTGCCAGCTCCCCCGTTGTGAACACCGGGGAGCTGTTTTTT.

The V call is TRBV11-2, the J call TRBJ2-7; 9 bases line up with TRBD1. Per germline, CDR1 SGHAT and CDR2 FQNNGV. The CDR3 totals 14 residues. V was pared by 4 bases and J by 5 bases, with 6 bases of the junction left unmatched. This CDR3 reads CASSSGQGRDEQYF. The CDR3, as DNA: TGTGCCAGCAGCTCGGGACAGGGACGGGACGAGCAGTACTTC.

This chain uses TRBV27 with TRBJ2-5; 9 bases are shared with TRBD2. Trimming cost V 2 bases and J 5 bases; bases outside gene matches: 9. The CDR3 loop spans 16 amino acids. Germline assignment: CDR1 MNHEY and CDR2 SMNVEV (reference sequence). The CDR3 is CASSLVAGGPGETQYF. As DNA, the CDR3 is TGTGCCAGCAGTTTAGTTGCGGGGGGGCCGGGGGAGACCCAGTACTTC.

This clone was seen more than once but under ten times. This chain links TRBV5-1 with TRBJ1-6, with TRBD1 matching over 8 bases. The V and J ends lost 2 bases and 9 bases, in that order; junction bases with no gene match: 10. Germline V gene lookup returns CDR1 SGHRS and CDR2 YFSETQ. CDR3 size: 16 residues. CDR3 sequence reads: CASSFDGTGSGSPLHF. DNA for the CDR3: TGCGCCAGCAGCTTTGACGGGACAGGCTCAGGTTCACCCCTCCACTTT.

The V and J genes are TRBV11-2 and TRBJ2-3; the match to TRBD1 covers 9 bases. The CDR3 runs to 12 residues. V lost 6 bases and J lost 13; bases outside the gene matches: 8. Germline V lookup: CDR1 SGHAT, CDR2 FQNNGV. This CDR3 reads CASRDPGQGEYF. CDR3 in DNA: TGTGCCAGCAGAGATCCGGGACAGGGCGAGTATTTT.